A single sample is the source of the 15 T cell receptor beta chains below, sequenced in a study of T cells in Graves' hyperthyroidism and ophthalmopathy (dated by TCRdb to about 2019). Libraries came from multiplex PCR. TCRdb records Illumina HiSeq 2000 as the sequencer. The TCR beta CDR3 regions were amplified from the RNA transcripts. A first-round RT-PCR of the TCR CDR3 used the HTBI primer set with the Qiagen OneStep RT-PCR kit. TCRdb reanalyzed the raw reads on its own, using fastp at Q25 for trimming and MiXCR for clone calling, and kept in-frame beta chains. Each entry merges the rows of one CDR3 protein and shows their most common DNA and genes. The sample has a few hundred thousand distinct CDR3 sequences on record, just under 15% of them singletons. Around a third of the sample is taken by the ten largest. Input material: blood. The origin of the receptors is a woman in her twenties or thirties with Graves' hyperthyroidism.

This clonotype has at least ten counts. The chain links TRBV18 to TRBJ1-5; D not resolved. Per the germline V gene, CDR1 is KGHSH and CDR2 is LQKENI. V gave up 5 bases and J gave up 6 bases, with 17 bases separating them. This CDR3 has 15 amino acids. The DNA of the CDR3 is TGTGCCAGCTCATCCACGGACGGCGGCGGTCAGCCCCAGCATTTT. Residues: CASSSTDGGGQPQHF.

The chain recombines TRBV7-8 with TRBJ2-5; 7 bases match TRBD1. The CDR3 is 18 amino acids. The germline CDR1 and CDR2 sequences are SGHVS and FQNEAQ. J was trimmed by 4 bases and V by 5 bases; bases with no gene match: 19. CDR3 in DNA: TGTGCCAGCAGCGCTCTTGGGGAAATAACAGGGGCGAGAGAGACCCAGTACTTC. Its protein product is CASSALGEITGARETQYF.

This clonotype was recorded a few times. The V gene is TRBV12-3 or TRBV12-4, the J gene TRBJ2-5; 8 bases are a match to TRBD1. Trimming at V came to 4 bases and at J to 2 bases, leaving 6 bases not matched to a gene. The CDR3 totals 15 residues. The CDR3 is CASSSGYRGQETQYF. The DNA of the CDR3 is TGTGCCAGCAGTTCTGGGTACAGGGGGCAAGAGACCCAGTACTTC.

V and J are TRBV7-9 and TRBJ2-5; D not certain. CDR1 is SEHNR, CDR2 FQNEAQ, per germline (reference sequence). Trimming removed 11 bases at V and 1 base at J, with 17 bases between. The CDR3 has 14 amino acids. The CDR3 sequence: CAGYGSVPQETQYF. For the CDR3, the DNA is TGTGCCGGATACGGTTCCGTCCCCCAAGAGACCCAGTACTTC. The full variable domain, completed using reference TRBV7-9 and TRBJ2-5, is DTGVSQNPRHKITKRGQNVTFRCDPISEHNRLYWYRQTLGQGPEFLTYFQNEAQLEKSRLLSDRFSAERPKGSFSTLEIQRTEQGDSAMYLCAGYGSVPQETQYFGPGTRLLVL.

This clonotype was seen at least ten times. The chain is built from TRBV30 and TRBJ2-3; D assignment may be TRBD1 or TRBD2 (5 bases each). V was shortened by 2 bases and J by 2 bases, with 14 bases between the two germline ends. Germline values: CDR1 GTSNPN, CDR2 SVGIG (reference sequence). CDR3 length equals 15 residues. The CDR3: CAWSLRGSSTDTQYF. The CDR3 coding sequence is TGTGCCTGGAGTTTGAGGGGATCTTCCACAGATACGCAGTATTTT.

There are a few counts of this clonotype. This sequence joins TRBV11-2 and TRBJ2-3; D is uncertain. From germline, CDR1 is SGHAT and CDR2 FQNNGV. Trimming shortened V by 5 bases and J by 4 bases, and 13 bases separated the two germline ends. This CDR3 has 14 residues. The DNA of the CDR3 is TGTGCCAGCAGCACACCTATGAACGCAGATACGCAGTATTTT. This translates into CASSTPMNADTQYF.

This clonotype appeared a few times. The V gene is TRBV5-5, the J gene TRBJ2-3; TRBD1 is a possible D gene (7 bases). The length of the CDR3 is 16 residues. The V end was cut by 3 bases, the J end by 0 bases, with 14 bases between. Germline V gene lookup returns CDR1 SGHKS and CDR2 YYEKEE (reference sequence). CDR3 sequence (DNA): TGTGCCAGCAGCTCCATTCAGGGGGGTAGCACAGATACGCAGTATTTT. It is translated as CASSSIQGGSTDTQYF.

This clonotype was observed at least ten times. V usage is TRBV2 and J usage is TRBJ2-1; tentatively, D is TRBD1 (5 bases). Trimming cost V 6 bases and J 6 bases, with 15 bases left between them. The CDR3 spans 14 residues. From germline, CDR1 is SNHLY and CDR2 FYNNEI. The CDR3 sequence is CASRDITSSNEQFF. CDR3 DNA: TGTGCCAGCAGGGACATTACTTCAAGCAATGAGCAGTTCTTC.

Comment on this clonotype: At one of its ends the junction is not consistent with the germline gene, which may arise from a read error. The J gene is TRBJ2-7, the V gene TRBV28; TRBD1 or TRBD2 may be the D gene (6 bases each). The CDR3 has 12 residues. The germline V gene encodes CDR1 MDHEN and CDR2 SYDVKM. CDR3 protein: CTSKGGGYEQYF. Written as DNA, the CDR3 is TGTACCAGCAAGGGGGGAGGCTACGAGCAGTACTTC.

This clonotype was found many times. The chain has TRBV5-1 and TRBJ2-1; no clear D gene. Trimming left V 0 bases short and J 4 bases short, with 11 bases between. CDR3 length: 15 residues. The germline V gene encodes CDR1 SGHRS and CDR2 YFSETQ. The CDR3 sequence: CASSLDMQSYNEQFF. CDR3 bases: TGCGCCAGCAGCTTGGACATGCAGTCTTACAATGAGCAGTTCTTC.

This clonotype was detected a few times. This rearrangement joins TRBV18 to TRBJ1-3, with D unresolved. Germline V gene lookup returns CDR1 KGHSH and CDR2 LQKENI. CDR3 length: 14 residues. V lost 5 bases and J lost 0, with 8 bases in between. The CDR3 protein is CASSSWSSGNTIYF. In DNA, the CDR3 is TGTGCCAGCTCATCCTGGTCCTCTGGAAACACCATATATTTT.

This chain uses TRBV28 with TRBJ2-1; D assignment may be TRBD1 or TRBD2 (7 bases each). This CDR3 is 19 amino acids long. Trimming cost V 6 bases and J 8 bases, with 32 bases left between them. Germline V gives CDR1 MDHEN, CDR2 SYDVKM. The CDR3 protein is CASSPTTTGPRGRGYEQFF. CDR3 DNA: TGTGCCAGCAGCCCTACAACGACAGGGCCCCGCGGGAGAGGGTATGAGCAGTTCTTC.

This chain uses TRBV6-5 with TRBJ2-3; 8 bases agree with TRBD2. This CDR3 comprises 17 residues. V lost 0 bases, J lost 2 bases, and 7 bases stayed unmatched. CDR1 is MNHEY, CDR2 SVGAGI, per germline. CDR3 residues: CASSYSFSGKLTDTQYF. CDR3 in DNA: TGTGCCAGCAGTTACTCGTTTAGCGGGAAGCTCACAGATACGCAGTATTTT.

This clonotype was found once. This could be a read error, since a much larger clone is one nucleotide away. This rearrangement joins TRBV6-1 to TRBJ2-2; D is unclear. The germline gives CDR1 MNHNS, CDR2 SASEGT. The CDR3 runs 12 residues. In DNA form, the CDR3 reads TGTGCCGGCAGTGAAGACTTTGGGGAGCTGTTTTTT. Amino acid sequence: CAGSEDFGELFF.

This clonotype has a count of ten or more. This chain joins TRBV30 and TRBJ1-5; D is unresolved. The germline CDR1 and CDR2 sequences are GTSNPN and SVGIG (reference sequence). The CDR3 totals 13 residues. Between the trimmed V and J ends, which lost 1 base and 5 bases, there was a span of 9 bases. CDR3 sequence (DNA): TGTGCCTGGAGTGCGCGGGAGGATCAGCCCCAGCATTTT. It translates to CAWSAREDQPQHF.